This T cell receptor beta chain was sequenced for a study of neoadjuvant anti-PD-1 for oral cavity cancer. Measured with immunoSEQ multiplex PCR; TCRdb has only the in-frame clones, and not every one. Among about 81,000 clones listed, 70% to 85% were seen once. In germline, CDR1 is SGHAT, CDR2 FQNNGV. V shed 4 bases, J shed 10 bases, and the junction held 13 bases outside the gene matches. There are 16 residues in the CDR3. This clone came up many times. The TCR was taken from a person between 35 and 79 years old with oral cavity squamous cell carcinoma. The chain joins TRBV11-2 to TRBJ1-1; 12 bases are a match to TRBD1. The specimen comprised PBMCs, sampled before nivolumab (anti-PD-1) treatment. CDR3 in amino acids: CASSSDRDRGPRGAFF. The CDR3, as DNA: TGTGCCAGCAGCTCCGACCGGGACAGGGGGCCCCGGGGAGCTTTCTTT. The complete variable domain, with remaining parts taken from reference TRBV11-2 and TRBJ1-1, reads EAGVAQSPRYKIIEKRQSVAFWCNPISGHATLYWYQQILGQGPKLLIQFQNNGVVDDSQLPKDRFSAERLKGVDSTLKIQPAKLEDSAVYLCASSSDRDRGPRGAFFGQGTRLTVV.